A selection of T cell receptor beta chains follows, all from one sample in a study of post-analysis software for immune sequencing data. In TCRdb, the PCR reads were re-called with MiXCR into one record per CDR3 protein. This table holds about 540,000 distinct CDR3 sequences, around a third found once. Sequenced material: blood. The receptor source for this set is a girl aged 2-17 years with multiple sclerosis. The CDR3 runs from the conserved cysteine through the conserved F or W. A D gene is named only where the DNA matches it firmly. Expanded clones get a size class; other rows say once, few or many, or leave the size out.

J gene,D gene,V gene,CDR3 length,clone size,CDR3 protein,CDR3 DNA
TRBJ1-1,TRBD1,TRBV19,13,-,CASIGTGEFEAFF,TGTGCCAGTATCGGGACAGGAGAGTTTGAAGCTTTCTTT
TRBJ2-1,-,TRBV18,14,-,CASSPSDTPNEQFF,TGTGCCAGCTCACCGAGTGATACCCCCAATGAGCAGTTCTTC
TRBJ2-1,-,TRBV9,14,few,CASSVPGGYNEQFF,TGTGCCAGCAGCGTACCAGGGGGGTACAATGAGCAGTTCTTC
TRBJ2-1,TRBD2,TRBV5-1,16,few,CASSLELAVTYNEQFF,TGCGCCAGCAGCTTAGAACTAGCGGTTACCTACAATGAGCAGTTCTTC
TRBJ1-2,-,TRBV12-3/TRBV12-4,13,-,CASTPWEKYVYTF,TGTGCCAGCACCCCGTGGGAGAAATATGTCTACACCTTC
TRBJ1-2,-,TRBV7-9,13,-,CASSPQAVGGYTF,TGTGCCAGCAGTCCTCAGGCTGTGGGCGGCTACACCTTC
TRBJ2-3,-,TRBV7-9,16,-,CASSLEGAVSQDTQYF,TGTGCCAGCAGCTTAGAAGGAGCGGTATCGCAAGACACGCAGTATTTT
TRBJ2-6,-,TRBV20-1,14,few,CSARADSGANVLTF,TGCAGTGCTAGAGCCGACTCTGGGGCCAACGTCCTGACTTTC
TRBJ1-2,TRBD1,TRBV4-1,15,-,CASSQQTGQAHGYTF,TGCGCCAGCAGCCAACAAACAGGACAGGCGCATGGCTACACCTTC
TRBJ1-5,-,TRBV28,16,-,CASEYGPESTNQPQHF,TGTGCCAGCGAATACGGACCGGAATCGACGAATCAGCCCCAGCATTTT
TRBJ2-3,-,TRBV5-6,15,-,CASTSETGRTDTQYF,TGTGCCAGCACCTCCGAAACAGGGCGCACAGATACGCAGTATTTT
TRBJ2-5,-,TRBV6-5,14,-,CASSPGVRGETQYF,TGTGCCAGCAGTCCCGGGGTCCGGGGAGAGACCCAGTACTTC
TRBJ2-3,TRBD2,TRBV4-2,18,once,CASSPGLAGGAPTDTQYF,TGTGCCAGCAGCCCTGGACTAGCGGGAGGGGCCCCTACAGATACGCAGTATTTT
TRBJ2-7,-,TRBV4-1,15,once,CASSQDSGVRYEQYF,TGCGCCAGCAGCCAAGATTCGGGGGTTCGCTACGAGCAGTACTTC
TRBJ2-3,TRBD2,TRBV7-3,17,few,CASSLTPSGTYTDTQYF,TGTGCCAGCAGCTTGACGCCTAGCGGGACATACACAGATACGCAGTATTTT
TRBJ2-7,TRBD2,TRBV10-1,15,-,CASSKTSGGADEQYF,TGCGCCAGCAGCAAGACTAGCGGGGGGGCCGATGAGCAGTACTTC
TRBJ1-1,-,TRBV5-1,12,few,CASSLAGGLVFF,TGCGCCAGCAGCTTGGCCGGGGGGTTGGTTTTCTTT
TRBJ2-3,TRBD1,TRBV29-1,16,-,CSVEEPTGGNTDTQYF,TGCAGCGTTGAAGAGCCCACAGGGGGCAATACAGATACGCAGTATTTT
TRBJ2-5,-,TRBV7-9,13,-,CASSPTIRETQYF,TGTGCCAGCAGCCCGACCATACGGGAGACCCAGTACTTC
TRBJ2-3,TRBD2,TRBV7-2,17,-,CASSLVGGLAGTDTQYF,TGTGCCAGCAGCTTGGTGGGCGGACTAGCGGGGACAGATACGCAGTATTTT
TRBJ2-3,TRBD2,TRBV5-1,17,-,CASKLAGAPIYQDTQYF,TGCGCCAGCAAACTAGCGGGGGCACCCATCTACCAAGATACGCAGTATTTT
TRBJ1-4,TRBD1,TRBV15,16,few,CATSRNLGQGNEKLFF,TGTGCCACCAGCAGGAATCTGGGACAGGGCAATGAAAAACTGTTTTTT
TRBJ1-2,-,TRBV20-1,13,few,CSARESENYGYTF,TGCAGTGCTAGAGAGTCAGAGAACTATGGCTACACCTTC
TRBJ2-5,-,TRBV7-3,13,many,CASSFGQKETQYF,TGTGCCAGCAGCTTTGGACAGAAAGAGACCCAGTACTTC
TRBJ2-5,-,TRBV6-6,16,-,CASSSPGTRYQETQYF,TGTGCCAGCAGTAGCCCCGGGACAAGGTACCAAGAGACCCAGTACTTC
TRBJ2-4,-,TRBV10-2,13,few,CASRQTGQSEQYF,TGCGCCAGCAGACAAACCGGGCAGTCGGAGCAGTACTTC
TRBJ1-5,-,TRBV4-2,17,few,CASSQVSGRGGDQPQHF,TGTGCCAGCAGCCAAGTTTCGGGCAGGGGAGGGGATCAGCCCCAGCATTTT
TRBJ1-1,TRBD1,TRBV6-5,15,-,CAGSRQGAMNAEAFF,TGTGCCGGCAGCCGACAGGGAGCGATGAACGCTGAAGCTTTCTTT
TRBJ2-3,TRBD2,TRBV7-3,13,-,CASAGGLADTQYF,TGTGCCAGCGCGGGGGGGCTCGCAGATACGCAGTATTTT
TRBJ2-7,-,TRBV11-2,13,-,CASSPEDAYEQYF,TGTGCCAGCAGCCCGGAGGACGCCTACGAGCAGTACTTC
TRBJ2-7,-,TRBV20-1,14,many,CSASGGRMSHEQYF,TGCAGTGCTAGTGGGGGGCGCATGTCCCACGAGCAGTACTTC
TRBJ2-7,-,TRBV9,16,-,CASSGAGGGASYEQYF,TGTGCCAGCAGCGGAGCTGGGGGGGGGGCAAGTTACGAGCAGTACTTC
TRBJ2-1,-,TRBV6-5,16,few,CASRRWRRDSYNEQFF,TGTGCCAGCAGAAGATGGAGGAGAGACTCCTACAATGAGCAGTTCTTC
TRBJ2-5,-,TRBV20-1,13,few,CSAGGVGAETQYF,TGCAGTGCTGGGGGTGTCGGGGCGGAGACCCAGTACTTC
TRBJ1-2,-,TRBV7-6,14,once,CASSPGLGYYGYTF,TGTGCCAGCAGCCCAGGGTTGGGGTACTATGGCTACACCTTC
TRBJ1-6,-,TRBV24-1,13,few,CATSDLKGSPLHF,TGTGCCACCAGTGATTTGAAGGGTTCACCCCTCCACTTT
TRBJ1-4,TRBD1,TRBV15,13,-,CATRGTGVEKLFF,TGTGCCACCAGAGGGACAGGGGTCGAAAAACTGTTTTTT
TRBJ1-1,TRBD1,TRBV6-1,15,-,CASKAQQGMNTEAFF,TGTGCCAGCAAGGCCCAACAGGGGATGAACACTGAAGCTTTCTTT
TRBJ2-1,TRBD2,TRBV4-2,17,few,CASSHIGGASFPNEQFF,TGTGCCAGCAGCCACATCGGGGGGGCGTCTTTCCCCAATGAGCAGTTCTTC
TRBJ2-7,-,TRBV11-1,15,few,CASSSSGHPAHEQYF,TGTGCCAGCAGCTCCTCGGGACACCCGGCGCACGAGCAGTACTTC
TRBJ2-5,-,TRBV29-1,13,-,CSVRLRLGETQYF,TGCAGCGTCCGCCTTAGGTTGGGAGAGACCCAGTACTTC
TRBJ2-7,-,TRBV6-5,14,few,CASRWTARSYEQYF,TGTGCCAGCAGGTGGACAGCGCGCTCCTACGAGCAGTACTTC
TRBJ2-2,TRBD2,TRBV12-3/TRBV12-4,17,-,CASSRQSGGARTGELFF,TGTGCCAGCAGCCGCCAAAGCGGGGGGGCTAGAACCGGGGAGCTGTTTTTT
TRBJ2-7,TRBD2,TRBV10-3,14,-,CAISERGAGSEQYF,TGTGCCATTAGTGAGCGGGGGGCTGGGAGCGAGCAGTACTTC
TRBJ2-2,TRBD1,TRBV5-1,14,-,CASFGTGNTGELFF,TGCGCCAGCTTTGGGACAGGGAACACCGGGGAGCTGTTTTTT
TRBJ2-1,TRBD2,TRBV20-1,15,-,CSATWTRSSHNEQFF,TGCAGTGCTACATGGACTAGGTCTAGCCACAATGAGCAGTTCTTC
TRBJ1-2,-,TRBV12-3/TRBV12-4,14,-,CASSIVGGTYGYTF,TGTGCCAGTTCGATCGTCGGGGGGACCTATGGCTACACCTTC
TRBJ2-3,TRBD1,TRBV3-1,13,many,CASRDSGTDTQYF,TGTGCCAGCCGGGACAGTGGCACAGATACGCAGTATTTT
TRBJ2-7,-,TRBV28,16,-,CASSFEGGGFSDEQYF,TGTGCCAGCAGTTTTGAAGGTGGAGGGTTCTCCGACGAGCAGTACTTC
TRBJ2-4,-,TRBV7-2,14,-,CASNDPPAKNIQYF,TGTGCCAGCAACGACCCACCGGCCAAAAACATTCAGTACTTC
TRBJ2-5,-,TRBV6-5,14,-,CASSYLNGKETQYF,TGTGCCAGCAGTTACTTGAACGGGAAAGAGACCCAGTACTTC
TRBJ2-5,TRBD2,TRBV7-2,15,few,CASSLTSGSRETQYF,TGTGCCAGCAGCTTAACTAGCGGGTCAAGGGAGACCCAGTACTTC
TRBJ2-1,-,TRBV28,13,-,CASARRGHNEQFF,TGTGCCAGCGCCCGGCGGGGGCACAATGAGCAGTTCTTC